This note documents a single T cell receptor beta chain sequence. V was cut by 7 bases and J by 7 bases, with 17 bases left in between. The CDR3 totals 15 residues. The germline CDR1 and CDR2 sequences are MNHEY and SMNVEV (reference sequence). This entry belongs to a study of OX40 agonist ivuxolimab in advanced cancers. Using immunoSEQ multiplex PCR, the repertoire was profiled, and TCRdb retains in-frame clones only, with some absent. The table has about 76,000 clones, 85% to 90% seen once; the top ten hold roughly 0.19%. This receptor was obtained from an adult with an advanced solid tumor such as melanoma, head and neck, liver or kidney cancer. V usage is TRBV27 and J usage is TRBJ1-6; the D is unclear. Material: CD4+ or CD8+ T cells sorted from blood, obtained in a trial of the OX40 agonist ivuxolimab. CDR3 nucleotides: TGTGCCAGCACCTCCCTGGACGGAATGAATTCACCCCTCCACTTT. Translation gives CASTSLDGMNSPLHF.